One T cell receptor (beta chain) is described in this entry. The repertoire was sequenced with immunoSEQ multiplex PCR; TCRdb's copy has only in-frame clones and lacks some. Of approximately 170,000 clones listed, about 86% are singletons. The sample originates from a study of blood T cell repertoires in COVID-19. The CDR3 is 18 residues long. V trimming: 5 bases; J trimming: 7 bases; junction bases outside the gene matches: 19. CDR1 and CDR2 from the germline V gene are SGHNT and YENEEA. The sample consisted of peripheral blood. The V call is TRBV11-3, the J call TRBJ2-7; 11 nucleotides line up with TRBD2. The receptor's source is a man between 18 and 29 years old with active or convalescent COVID-19. The CDR3 loop is CASSLRGGTSGQPGEQYF. The CDR3 region has the DNA TGTGCCAGCAGCCTAAGGGGGGGGACTAGCGGACAACCAGGGGAGCAGTACTTC.